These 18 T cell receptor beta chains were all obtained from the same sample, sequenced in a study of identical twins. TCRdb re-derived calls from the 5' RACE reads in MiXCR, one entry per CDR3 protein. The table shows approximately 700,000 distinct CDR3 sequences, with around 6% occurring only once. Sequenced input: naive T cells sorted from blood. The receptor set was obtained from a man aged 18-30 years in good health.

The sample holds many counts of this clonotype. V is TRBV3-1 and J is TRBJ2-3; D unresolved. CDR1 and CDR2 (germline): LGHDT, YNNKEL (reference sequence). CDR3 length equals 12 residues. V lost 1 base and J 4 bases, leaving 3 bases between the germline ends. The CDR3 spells CASSQVPDTQYF. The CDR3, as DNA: TGTGCCAGCAGCCAAGTTCCAGATACGCAGTATTTT.

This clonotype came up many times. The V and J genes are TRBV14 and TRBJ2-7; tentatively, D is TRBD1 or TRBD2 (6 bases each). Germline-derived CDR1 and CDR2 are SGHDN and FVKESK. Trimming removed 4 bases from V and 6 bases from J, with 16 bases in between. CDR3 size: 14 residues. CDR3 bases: TGTGCCAGCAGCCTGTGGGGGGCAGATTGCGAGCAGTACGTC. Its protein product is CASSLWGADCEQYV.

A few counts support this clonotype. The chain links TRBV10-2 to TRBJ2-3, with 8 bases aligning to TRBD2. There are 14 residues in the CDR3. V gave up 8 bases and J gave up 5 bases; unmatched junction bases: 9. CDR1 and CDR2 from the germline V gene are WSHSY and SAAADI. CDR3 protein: CASLGREEEDTQYF. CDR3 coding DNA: TGCGCCAGCCTGGGGCGGGAGGAGGAAGATACGCAGTATTTT.

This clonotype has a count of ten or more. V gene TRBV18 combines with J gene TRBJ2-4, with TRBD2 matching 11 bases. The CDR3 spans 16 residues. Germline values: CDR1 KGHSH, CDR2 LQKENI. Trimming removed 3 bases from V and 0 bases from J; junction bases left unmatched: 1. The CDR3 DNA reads TGTGCCAGCTCACCCGGACTAGCGGGAGCCAAAAACATTCAGTACTTC. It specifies CASSPGLAGAKNIQYF.

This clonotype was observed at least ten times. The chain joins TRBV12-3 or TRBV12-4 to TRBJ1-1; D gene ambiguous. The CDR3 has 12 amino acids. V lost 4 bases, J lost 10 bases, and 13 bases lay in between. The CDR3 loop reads CASSSTAGRAFF. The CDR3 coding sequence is TGTGCCAGCAGTTCTACGGCAGGAAGAGCTTTCTTT.

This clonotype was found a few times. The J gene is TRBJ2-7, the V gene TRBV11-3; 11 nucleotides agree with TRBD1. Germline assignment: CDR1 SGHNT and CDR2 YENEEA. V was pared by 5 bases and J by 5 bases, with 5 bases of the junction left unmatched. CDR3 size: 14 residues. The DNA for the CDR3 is TGTGCCAGCAGCGATTGGGACAGGGGGGACGAGCAGTACGTC. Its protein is CASSDWDRGDEQYV.

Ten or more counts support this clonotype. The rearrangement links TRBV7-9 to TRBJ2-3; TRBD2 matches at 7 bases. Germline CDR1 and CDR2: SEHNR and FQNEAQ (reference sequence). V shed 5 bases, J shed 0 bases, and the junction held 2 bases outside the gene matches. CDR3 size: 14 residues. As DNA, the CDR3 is TGTGCCAGCAGCCCGGGACTAAGCACAGATACGCAGTATTTT. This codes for CASSPGLSTDTQYF.

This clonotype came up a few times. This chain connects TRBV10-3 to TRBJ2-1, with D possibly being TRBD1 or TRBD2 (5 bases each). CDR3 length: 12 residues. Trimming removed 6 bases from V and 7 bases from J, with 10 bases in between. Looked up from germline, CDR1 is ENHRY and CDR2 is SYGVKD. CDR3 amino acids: CAIRLGTNEQFF. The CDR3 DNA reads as TGTGCCATCAGACTCGGGACGAATGAGCAGTTCTTC.

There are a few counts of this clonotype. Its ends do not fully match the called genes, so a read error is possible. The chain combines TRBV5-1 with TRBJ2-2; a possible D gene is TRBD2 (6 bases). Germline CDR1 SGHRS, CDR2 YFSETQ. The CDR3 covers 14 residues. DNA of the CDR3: TGCGCCAGCAGCTGGGGGGACTTTACCGCGGAGCTGTTTTTT. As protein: CASSWGDFTAELFF.

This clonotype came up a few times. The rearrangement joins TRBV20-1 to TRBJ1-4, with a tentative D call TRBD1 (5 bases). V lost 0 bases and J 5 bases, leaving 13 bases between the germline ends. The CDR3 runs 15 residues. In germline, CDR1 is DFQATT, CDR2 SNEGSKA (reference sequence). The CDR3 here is CSARDFQGVNEKLFF. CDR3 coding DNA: TGCAGTGCTAGAGACTTTCAGGGAGTAAATGAAAAACTGTTTTTT.

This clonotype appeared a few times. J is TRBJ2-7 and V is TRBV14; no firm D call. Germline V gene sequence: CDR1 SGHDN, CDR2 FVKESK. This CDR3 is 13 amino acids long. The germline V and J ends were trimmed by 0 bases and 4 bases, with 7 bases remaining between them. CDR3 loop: CASSQDSPYEQYV. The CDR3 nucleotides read TGTGCCAGCAGCCAAGATAGCCCTTACGAGCAGTACGTC.

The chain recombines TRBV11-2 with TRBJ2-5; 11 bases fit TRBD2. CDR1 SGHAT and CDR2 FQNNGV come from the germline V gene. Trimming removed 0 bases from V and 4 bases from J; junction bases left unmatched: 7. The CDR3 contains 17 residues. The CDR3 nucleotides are TGTGCCAGCAGCTTAGATCTAGTAGCGGGAGGGCGAGAGACCCAGTACTTC. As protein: CASSLDLVAGGRETQYF.

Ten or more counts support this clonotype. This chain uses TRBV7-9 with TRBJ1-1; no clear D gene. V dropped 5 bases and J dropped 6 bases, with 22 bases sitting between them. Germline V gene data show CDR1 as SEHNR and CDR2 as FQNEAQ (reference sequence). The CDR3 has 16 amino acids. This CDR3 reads CASSRLGPDGSPEAFF. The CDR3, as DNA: TGTGCCAGCAGCCGACTCGGTCCGGACGGATCGCCTGAAGCTTTCTTT.

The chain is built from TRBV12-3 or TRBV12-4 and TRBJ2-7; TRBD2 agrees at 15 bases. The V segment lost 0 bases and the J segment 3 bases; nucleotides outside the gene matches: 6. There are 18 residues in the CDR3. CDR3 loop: CASSLAPPGLAGGYEQYF. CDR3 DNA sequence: TGTGCCAGCAGTTTAGCCCCGCCGGGACTAGCGGGAGGCTACGAGCAGTACTTC.

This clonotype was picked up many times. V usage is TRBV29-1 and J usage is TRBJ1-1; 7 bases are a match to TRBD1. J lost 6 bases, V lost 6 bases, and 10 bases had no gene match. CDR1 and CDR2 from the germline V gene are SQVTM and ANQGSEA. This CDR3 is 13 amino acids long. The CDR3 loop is CSVPGQGGAEAFF. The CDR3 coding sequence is TGCAGCGTGCCAGGGCAGGGGGGTGCTGAAGCTTTCTTT.

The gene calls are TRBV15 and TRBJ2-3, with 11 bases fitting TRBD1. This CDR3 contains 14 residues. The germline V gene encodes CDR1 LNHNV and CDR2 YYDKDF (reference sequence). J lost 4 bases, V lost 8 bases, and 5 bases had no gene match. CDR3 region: CATPGTGGSDTQYF. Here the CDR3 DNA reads TGTGCCACCCCGGGGACAGGGGGTTCAGATACGCAGTATTTT.

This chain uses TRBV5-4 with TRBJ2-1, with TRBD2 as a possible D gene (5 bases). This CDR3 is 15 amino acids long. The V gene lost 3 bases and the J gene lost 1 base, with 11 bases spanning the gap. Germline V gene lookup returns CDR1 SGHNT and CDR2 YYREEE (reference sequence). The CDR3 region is CASSSILGSYNEQFF. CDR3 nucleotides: TGTGCCAGCAGCTCGATACTAGGGTCCTACAATGAGCAGTTCTTC.

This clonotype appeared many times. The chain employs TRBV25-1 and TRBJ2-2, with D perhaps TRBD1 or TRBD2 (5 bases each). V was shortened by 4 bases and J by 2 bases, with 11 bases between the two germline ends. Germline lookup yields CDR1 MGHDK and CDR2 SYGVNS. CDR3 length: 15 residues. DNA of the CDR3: TGTGCCAGCAGTGCCCGGGACCTAAACACCGGGGAGCTGTTTTTT. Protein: CASSARDLNTGELFF.